This T cell receptor beta chain is drawn from a study of blood T cells in healthy people across ages. For the second PCR, which ran for 7 to 11 cycles, a sample-barcoded 5' primer and a J-beta primer mix were used. TCRdb recomputed calls from the 5' RACE reads with MiXCR, one row per CDR3 protein. The data hold some 640,000 distinct CDR3 sequences, with 45% to 50% observed a single time. This CDR3 comprises 18 residues. Drawing of peripheral blood yielded about 9.8 milliliters from each donor. Extraction yielded at least 5.5 micrograms of total RNA per sample. This clonotype appeared a few times. The junction does not match germline at one end; this may be a read error.

The rearrangement links TRBV12-3 or TRBV12-4 to TRBJ2-3, with 15 nucleotides matching TRBD2. The sequenced material came from blood. This TCR was recovered from a woman aged 60-75 years in good health. This chain's CDR3 is CASSRKGLAGGNTGTQYF. DNA for the CDR3: TGTGCCAGCAGCCGAAAGGGACTAGCGGGAGGAAACACAGGTACGCAGTATTTT.